Following are 9 T cell receptor beta chains from one sample sequenced in a study of blood T cells in healthy people across ages (dated by TCRdb to between 2014 and 2017). Library preparation used 5' RACE. Sequencing instrument: Illumina HiSeq 2500. A second PCR of about 7 to 12 cycles was run with a J-beta primer mix and a sample-barcoded 5' primer. TCRdb reanalyzed the raw reads on its own, using fastp at Q25 for trimming and MiXCR for clone calling, and kept in-frame beta chains. When rows share a CDR3 protein, they turn into one entry using the most common DNA and genes. A total of around 990,000 distinct CDR3 sequences appear in this sample, more than 30% of them only once. The top ten clones comprise around 13% of the sample. The sequenced sample was blood. The receptors were gathered from a man aged 18 to 30 in good health.

V usage is TRBV5-1 and J usage is TRBJ2-4; TRBD1 is a possible D gene (5 bases). The closer fit of TRBJ2-7 to the DNA end suggests the J call may be wrong. This CDR3 comprises 13 residues. The germline gives CDR1 SGHRS, CDR2 YFSETQ. Here the CDR3 DNA reads TGCGCCAGCAGCTTGGACAGGTGGTACGAGCAGTACTTC. Its translation is CASSLDRWYEQYF.

The V gene is TRBV27, the J gene TRBJ2-1, with D possibly being TRBD1 (6 bases). This CDR3 has 12 amino acids. The V end was cut by 1 base, the J end by 12 bases, with 10 bases between. Germline CDR1 reads MNHEY; CDR2 reads SMNVEV (reference sequence). The chain's CDR3 is CASSLYGGAQFF. For the CDR3, the DNA is TGTGCCAGCAGTTTATATGGGGGCGCGCAGTTCTTC.

This sequence joins TRBV2 and TRBJ1-5; D remains ambiguous. Germline V gene data show CDR1 as SNHLY and CDR2 as FYNNEI. V was clipped by 0 bases and J by 4 bases, with 1 base between them. The CDR3 length is 12 residues. CDR3 in DNA: TGTGCCAGCAGTGAAGCGAATCAGCCCCAGCATTTT. Translation: CASSEANQPQHF. The full variable domain, completed using reference TRBV2 and TRBJ1-5, is EPEVTQTPSHQVTQMGQEVILRCVPISNHLYFYWYRQILGQKVEFLVSFYNNEISEKSEIFDDQFSVERPDGSNFTLKIRSTKLEDSAMYFCASSEANQPQHFGDGTRLSIL.

This sequence joins TRBV21-1 and TRBJ1-6; the table gives TRBD1 as D, unverified against the DNA. TRBV21-1 is deemed a pseudogene. The CDR3 is made up of 14 amino acids. The CDR3 loop is CASCTGQSSSPPHF. The CDR3 coding sequence is TGTGCCAGCTGCACCGGACAGAGTAGTTCACCCCCCCACTTT.

The chain carries TRBV20-1 and TRBJ1-5, with D possibly TRBD1 on 6 matching bases. The CDR3 contains 15 residues. Germline loops: CDR1 DFQATT, CDR2 SNEGSKA (reference sequence). The ends were cut back, 6 bases at V and 7 bases at J, with 22 bases in the middle. The DNA for the CDR3 is TGCAGTGCCCCTTCGGGGGGGCAGGCCAAACAGCCCCAGCATTTT. Encoded protein: CSAPSGGQAKQPQHF.

V and J are TRBV4-3 and TRBJ1-3, with 7 nucleotides matching TRBD1. J gave up 1 base and V 0 bases, and 15 bases lay outside the gene matches. CDR1 and CDR2 (germline): LGHNA, YSLEER. CDR3 size: 20 residues. The CDR3 nucleotides read TGCGCCAGCAGCCAAGAACTGGGTGGGGTCAAGACAGGGTCTGGAAACACCATATATTTT. This gives the protein CASSQELGGVKTGSGNTIYF.

The V and J genes are TRBV9 and TRBJ2-6; 7 nucleotides line up with TRBD2. Germline V lookup: CDR1 SGDLS, CDR2 YYNGEE. The CDR3 runs to 18 residues. V was pared by 0 bases and J by 0 bases, with 6 bases of the junction left unmatched. CDR3 coding DNA: TGTGCCAGCAGCGTAGGAGCGGGACTGTCCTCTGGGGCCAACGTCCTGACTTTC. This encodes CASSVGAGLSSGANVLTF. Full variable domain (missing parts from reference TRBV9 and TRBJ2-6): DSGVTQTPKHLITATGQRVTLRCSPRSGDLSVYWYQQSLDQGLQFLIQYYNGEERAKGNILERFSAQQFPDLHSELNLSSLELGDSALYFCASSVGAGLSSGANVLTFGAGSRLTVL.

The rearrangement links TRBV7-2 to TRBJ1-1; D gene ambiguous. CDR1 is SGHTA and CDR2 is FQGNSA in the germline V gene. The CDR3 runs 16 residues. Trimming pared 2 bases from V and 0 bases from J, leaving 13 bases between. The CDR3 DNA is TGTGCCAGCAGCTTAAGGTTATTAAGCATGAACACTGAAGCTTTCTTT. It codes for CASSLRLLSMNTEAFF.

The chain carries TRBV20-1 and TRBJ1-4, with D unresolved. This CDR3 spans 16 amino acids. CDR1 is DFQATT and CDR2 is SNEGSKA in the germline V gene (reference sequence). Trimming removed 3 bases from V and 3 bases from J, with 17 bases in between. The CDR3 sequence: CSARDFEAVANEKLFF. DNA of the CDR3: TGCAGTGCTAGGGACTTTGAGGCCGTGGCTAATGAAAAACTGTTTTTT.